This entry lists 18 T cell receptor beta chains sequenced from one sample in a study of early T cells in non-severe SARS-CoV-2 infection. TCRdb re-called the 5' RACE reads with MiXCR, one entry per CDR3 protein. Of 50,000 or so distinct CDR3 sequences in the sample, about 12% were seen once. Sequenced sample: whole blood. These receptors originate from an adult who was a healthcare worker with PCR-confirmed SARS-CoV-2 infection or an uninfected control (not recorded which).

In this sample, this clonotype is medium-sized. The chain combines TRBV11-2 with TRBJ2-4; D not resolved. This CDR3 has 14 amino acids. V was cut by 5 bases and J by 0 bases, with 8 bases left in between. The germline gives CDR1 SGHAT, CDR2 FQNNGV. Written as DNA, the CDR3 is TGTGCCAGCAGCGCTGTCTTAGCCAAAAACATTCAGTACTTC. Amino acid sequence: CASSAVLAKNIQYF. The entire variable domain, with the rest obtained from reference TRBV11-2 and TRBJ2-4, is as follows: EAGVAQSPRYKIIEKRQSVAFWCNPISGHATLYWYQQILGQGPKLLIQFQNNGVVDDSQLPKDRFSAERLKGVDSTLKIQPAKLEDSAVYLCASSAVLAKNIQYFGAGTRLSVL.

As to this clonotype: Given a much more abundant clone one base away, this may be a read error. The chain uses TRBV6-5 and TRBJ2-2; 7 bases line up with TRBD2. The germline CDR1 and CDR2 sequences are MNHEY and SVGAGI. The CDR3 runs 13 residues. This CDR3 reads CASSRDWGGGLFF. The CDR3 nucleotides read TGTGCCAGCAGCCGGGACTGGGGCGGGGGGCTGTTTTTT.

This clonotype was counted at least ten times. A read error may account for a junction end that differs from germline. The chain combines TRBV5-1 with TRBJ2-5; D could derive from TRBD1 or TRBD2 (5 bases each). The CDR3 totals 11 residues. CDR1 and CDR2 from the germline V gene are SGHRS and YFSETQ. CDR3 coding DNA: TGCGCCAGCAACGGGGCCCGGGGATTGATCTTC. Its protein is CASNGARGLIF. Supplemented by reference TRBV5-1 and TRBJ2-5, the full variable domain reads KAGVTQTPRYLIKTRGQQVTLSCSPISGHRSVSWYQQTPGQGLQFLFEYFSETQRNKGNFPGRFSGRQFSNSRSEMNVSTLELGDSALYLCASNGARGLIFGPGTRLLVL.

At least ten counts were recorded for this clonotype. The rearrangement links TRBV7-8 to TRBJ2-4; 8 nucleotides match TRBD1. V shed 4 bases and J 7 bases; nucleotides not matched to a gene: 6. The CDR3 spans 14 residues. Germline V lookup: CDR1 SGHVS, CDR2 FQNEAQ. The CDR3 region has the DNA TGTGCCAGCAGCTCGGACAGGGTCGGCAACATTCAGTACTTC. The encoded protein is CASSSDRVGNIQYF.

The V gene is TRBV5-6, the J gene TRBJ2-5, with a tentative D call TRBD1 (6 bases). CDR1 SGHDT and CDR2 YYEEEE come from the germline V gene. Trimming took off 4 bases at V and 5 bases at J, with 18 bases between the two ends. The CDR3 is 15 residues long. The CDR3 DNA reads as TGTGCCAGCAGCAAAAGGACAGCATCTGATGAGACCCAGTACTTC. Its translation is CASSKRTASDETQYF.

This clonotype was seen repeatedly, ten times or more. This chain connects TRBV7-3 to TRBJ2-7; D perhaps matches TRBD1 (5 bases). Trimming left V 2 bases short and J 0 bases short, with 8 bases between. Germline V lookup: CDR1 SGHTA, CDR2 FQGTGA. This CDR3 has 14 amino acids. The CDR3 spells CASSLGASSYEQYF. CDR3 in DNA: TGTGCCAGCAGCTTAGGGGCCAGCTCCTACGAGCAGTACTTC.

V gene TRBV5-1 combines with J gene TRBJ2-3, with D hard to call. V dropped 0 bases and J dropped 6 bases, with 8 bases sitting between them. This CDR3 comprises 13 residues. Germline CDR1 and CDR2: SGHRS and YFSETQ. The CDR3 is CASSLADSDTQYF. DNA of the CDR3: TGCGCCAGCAGCTTGGCCGATTCCGATACGCAGTATTTT.

This chain uses TRBV7-9 with TRBJ2-1; D ambiguous. Germline-derived CDR1 and CDR2 are SEHNR and FQNEAQ (reference sequence). The V end lost 2 bases, the J end lost 10 bases, and 12 bases lay between the germline ends. CDR3 length: 13 amino acids. The CDR3 DNA reads as TGTGCCAGCAGCTTAACAATCTCCCTCGAGCAGTTCTTC. Its translation: CASSLTISLEQFF.

This sequence joins TRBV6-6 and TRBJ1-4, with 7 bases lining up with TRBD1. This CDR3 is built from 13 residues. The junction had 5 bases not matched to a gene; V was cut back by 6 bases and J by 7 bases. CDR1 is MNHNY and CDR2 is SVGAGI in the germline V gene (reference sequence). Written as DNA, the CDR3 is TGTGCCAGCAGCAAAGACAGGGTTGAAAAACTGTTTTTT. Its protein is CASSKDRVEKLFF.

The chain links TRBV28 to TRBJ2-5; 7 bases match TRBD1. CDR3 length: 15 residues. With 6 bases clipped from V and 0 bases from J, the junction kept 7 bases outside the gene matches. From germline, CDR1 is MDHEN and CDR2 SYDVKM. This CDR3 reads CASSNLGQNQETQYF. CDR3 in DNA: TGTGCCAGCAGCAATCTGGGACAGAACCAAGAGACCCAGTACTTC.

The gene calls are TRBV2 and TRBJ2-7, with D perhaps matching TRBD1 or TRBD2 (5 bases each). The CDR3 consists of 14 residues. Between the trimmed V and J ends, which lost 5 bases and 2 bases, there was a span of 13 bases. The germline gives CDR1 SNHLY, CDR2 FYNNEI. The chain's CDR3 is CASSHRDRPYEQYF. CDR3 bases: TGTGCCAGCAGTCACCGGGACCGTCCCTACGAGCAGTACTTC. Full variable domain (remainder filled in from reference TRBV2 and TRBJ2-7): EPEVTQTPSHQVTQMGQEVILRCVPISNHLYFYWYRQILGQKVEFLVSFYNNEISEKSEIFDDQFSVERPDGSNFTLKIRSTKLEDSAMYFCASSHRDRPYEQYFGPGTRLTVT.

J is TRBJ2-7 and V is TRBV20-1, with 7 bases matching TRBD1. This CDR3 spans 13 amino acids. After removal of 5 bases from V and 0 bases from J, the junction contained 4 bases not matched to a gene. The germline V gene encodes CDR1 DFQATT and CDR2 SNEGSKA (reference sequence). The CDR3 region has the DNA TGCAGTGCTGGATCAGGGGGCTCCTACGAGCAGTACTTC. This codes for CSAGSGGSYEQYF.

The table lists this clonotype with many counts. The chain couples TRBV20-1 to TRBJ1-2; D is possibly TRBD1 (5 bases). Trimming cost V 1 base and J 3 bases, with 12 bases left between them. The CDR3 is 14 amino acids. Germline CDR1 DFQATT, CDR2 SNEGSKA (reference sequence). CDR3 sequence reads: CSARGDGEYYGYTF. DNA of the CDR3: TGCAGTGCTAGAGGGGACGGCGAGTACTATGGCTACACCTTC.

This clonotype was seen a few times. The V call is TRBV4-1, the J call TRBJ2-7; D ambiguous. The CDR3 totals 15 residues. CDR1 is MGHRA and CDR2 is YSYEKL in the germline V gene. Trimming shortened V by 1 base and J by 1 base, and 11 bases separated the two germline ends. For the CDR3, the DNA is TGCGCCAGCAGCCAAGGGGGTACTAAGTCCTACGAGCAGTACTTC. Translated, it gives CASSQGGTKSYEQYF.

This chain links TRBV7-8 with TRBJ1-1; tentatively, D is TRBD1 (5 bases). The CDR3 runs 15 residues. Per the germline V gene, CDR1 is SGHVS and CDR2 is FQNEAQ. The V end was cut by 5 bases, the J end by 0 bases, with 13 bases between. The CDR3 sequence is CASSPTGILNTEAFF. DNA for the CDR3: TGTGCCAGCAGCCCCACAGGCATCTTGAACACTGAAGCTTTCTTT.

Ten or more counts support this clonotype. The J gene is TRBJ1-5, the V gene TRBV27; 11 bases are a match to TRBD1. The CDR3 is 17 amino acids. The ends lost 2 bases at V and 4 bases at J; junction bases unmatched: 7. The germline V gene encodes CDR1 MNHEY and CDR2 SMNVEV (reference sequence). CDR3 DNA sequence: TGTGCCAGCAGTTTAAGGGGGGACAGGGGGATTAATCAGCCCCAGCATTTT. Amino acids: CASSLRGDRGINQPQHF.

As to this clonotype: A much larger clone lies one base from this, so it may be a read error. The V gene is TRBV19, the J gene TRBJ2-7, with unresolved D. Germline CDR1 reads LNHDA; CDR2 reads SQIVND (reference sequence). The CDR3 is 11 amino acids. Trimming cost V 7 bases and J 8 bases, with 12 bases left between them. In nucleotides, the CDR3 is TGTGCCAGTACCAATAGAAACAAGCAGTACTTC. This translates into CASTNRNKQYF.

This clonotype came up a few times. V and J are TRBV29-1 and TRBJ2-7; weak D call: TRBD1 (5 bases). CDR3 length: 12 amino acids. Between the trimmed V and J ends, which lost 2 bases and 5 bases, there was a span of 10 bases. Per the germline V gene, CDR1 is SQVTM and CDR2 is ANQGSEA. The CDR3 region has the DNA TGCAGCGTTGAAAGGCAGGGAAACGAGCAGTACTTC. This codes for CSVERQGNEQYF.